Listed here are 23 T cell receptor beta chains from one sample, sequenced in a study of neurological immune-mediated disorders. Time point meaning: longitudinal time-point 1 (baseline). TCRdb re-called the 5' RACE reads through MiXCR, storing one row per CDR3 protein. Seen here are some 71,000 distinct CDR3 sequences, roughly 10% observed once, and the top ten hold 9.5% to 10%. The sequenced material came from PBMCs. The receptors shown here come from a man younger than 45 in good health.

This clonotype was observed at least ten times. The rearrangement links TRBV24-1 to TRBJ2-6, with TRBD1 identical over 10 bases. CDR3 length equals 17 residues. The V and J ends lost 5 bases and 0 bases, in that order; junction bases with no gene match: 3. The germline V gene has CDR1 KGHDR and CDR2 SFDVKD. The CDR3 region has the DNA TGTGCCACCAGTGGCAGGACAGGGGGCTCTGGGGCCAACGTCCTGACTTTC. It translates to CATSGRTGGSGANVLTF.

This rearrangement joins TRBV21-1 to TRBJ2-1; the table calls TRBD1, which could not be checked here. TRBV21-1 is tagged as a pseudogene. The CDR3 is 20 amino acids. Here the CDR3 DNA reads TGTGCCAGCAGCCCGGGTGTGAGACAGGGAAGTGAAATATCCTACAAGGAGCAGTTCTTC. Translating it yields CASSPGVRQGSEISYKEQFF.

A few counts support this clonotype. The chain joins TRBV5-1 to TRBJ2-4; possible D gene TRBD2, 6 bases. The CDR3 is 16 amino acids. In germline, CDR1 is SGHRS, CDR2 YFSETQ. V was cut by 2 bases and J by 4 bases, with 16 bases left in between. This CDR3 is CASSLIQGGGKNIQYF. In DNA form, the CDR3 reads TGCGCCAGCAGCTTAATTCAGGGAGGCGGAAAAAACATTCAGTACTTC.

This clonotype was picked up many times. The chain is built from TRBV20-1 and TRBJ2-5; no firm D call. Trimming cost V 3 bases and J 5 bases, with 13 bases left between them. Per the germline V gene, CDR1 is DFQATT and CDR2 is SNEGSKA (reference sequence). The CDR3 is 13 residues long. DNA for the CDR3: TGCAGTGCTAGCCCCTCGGCGGAGGAGACCCAGTACTTC. It codes for CSASPSAEETQYF.

J is TRBJ1-1 and V is TRBV7-9; D remains ambiguous. Germline assignment: CDR1 SEHNR and CDR2 FQNEAQ (reference sequence). The germline V and J ends were trimmed by 5 bases and 1 base, with 8 bases remaining between them. The CDR3 has 13 amino acids. CDR3 in DNA: TGTGCCAGCAGCCGCAACGGGAACACTGAAGCTTTCTTT. As protein: CASSRNGNTEAFF.

This clonotype appeared many times. The V and J genes are TRBV3-1 and TRBJ2-7; tentative D call: TRBD2 (5 bases). Germline V CDR1 and CDR2: LGHDT, YNNKEL (reference sequence). The CDR3 runs to 14 residues. Trimming left V 0 bases short and J 1 base short, with 7 bases between. The CDR3 DNA reads as TGTGCCAGCAGCCAAGAAACGGGATCCTACGAGCAGTACTTC. Translated: CASSQETGSYEQYF.

The chain combines TRBV7-9 with TRBJ1-5, with D possibly being TRBD1 (6 bases). From germline, CDR1 is SEHNR and CDR2 FQNEAQ (reference sequence). This CDR3 has 13 residues. Trimming pared 6 bases from V and 1 base from J, leaving 7 bases between. CDR3 nucleotide sequence: TGTGCCAGCAGAGGACAGAGCAATCAGCCCCAGCATTTT. It encodes CASRGQSNQPQHF.

In this sample, this clonotype turned up many times. Germline is not matched at one junction end, which may reflect a read error. This chain links TRBV5-1 with TRBJ1-1; D not certain. The germline V gene encodes CDR1 SGHRS and CDR2 YFSETQ. CDR3 length: 13 residues. CDR3 in DNA: TGTGCCAGCAGCTTAGGATTGAACACTGAAGCTTTCTTT. Translation gives CASSLGLNTEAFF.

This clonotype showed up many times. V and J are TRBV5-5 and TRBJ2-3; TRBD2 might be the D (6 bases). From germline, CDR1 is SGHKS and CDR2 YYEKEE (reference sequence). CDR3 length: 17 amino acids. The V end was cut by 1 base, the J end by 4 bases, with 19 bases between. The CDR3 protein is CASSLPTGGTSPDTQYF. CDR3 in DNA: TGTGCCAGCAGCTTGCCCACAGGTGGGACTTCCCCAGATACGCAGTATTTT.

The chain couples TRBV29-1 to TRBJ2-5; D is perhaps TRBD1 (6 bases). CDR3 size: 15 residues. The V gene lost 0 bases and the J gene lost 5 bases, with 16 bases spanning the gap. CDR1 is SQVTM and CDR2 is ANQGSEA in the germline V gene. The CDR3 DNA sequence: TGCAGCGTTGAAGAGGAGGCAGGGGCCGGGGAGACCCAGTACTTC. Amino acids: CSVEEEAGAGETQYF. The full variable domain, with the rest looked up from reference TRBV29-1 and TRBJ2-5, is SAVISQKPSRDICQRGTSLTIQCQVDSQVTMMFWYRQQPGQSLTLIATANQGSEATYESGFVIDKFPISRPNLTFSTLTVSNMSPEDSSIYLCSVEEEAGAGETQYFGPGTRLLVL.

The sample holds many counts of this clonotype. This rearrangement joins TRBV13 to TRBJ2-7; TRBD1 matches 7 bases. V gave up 4 bases and J gave up 1 base; unmatched junction bases: 4. The CDR3 is made up of 14 amino acids. Germline assignment: CDR1 PRHDT and CDR2 FYEKMQ (reference sequence). CDR3 in amino acids: CASSSGTESYEQYF. The CDR3 bases are TGTGCCAGCAGCTCGGGGACAGAATCCTACGAGCAGTACTTC.

This clonotype was seen ten or more times. The chain carries TRBV19 and TRBJ2-6; TRBD2 matches at 12 bases. CDR1 and CDR2 from the germline V gene are LNHDA and SQIVND (reference sequence). Unmatched junction bases numbered 8, after V lost 2 bases and J lost 0 bases. This CDR3 region has 20 residues. CDR3 coding DNA: TGTGCCAGTAGTATAACTAGCGGGAGGCTAACCTCCTCTGGGGCCAACGTCCTGACTTTC. It yields the protein CASSITSGRLTSSGANVLTF.

This clonotype came up many times. This chain links TRBV12-3 or TRBV12-4 with TRBJ1-1; possibly TRBD1 for D (5 bases). Trimming took off 4 bases at V and 0 bases at J, with 9 bases between the two ends. There are 14 residues in the CDR3. The CDR3 nucleotides read TGTGCCAGCAGTTCTAGGGGTGTGAACACTGAAGCTTTCTTT. This gives the protein CASSSRGVNTEAFF.

In this sample, this clonotype turned up many times. The chain uses TRBV20-1 and TRBJ1-2; the match to TRBD1 covers 8 bases. The germline CDR1 and CDR2 sequences are DFQATT and SNEGSKA (reference sequence). The V and J ends lost 4 bases and 4 bases, in that order; junction bases with no gene match: 8. The CDR3 has 14 residues. DNA of the CDR3: TGCAGTGCTAAACAGGGGGGCTTTACCTATGGCTACACCTTC. Its protein product is CSAKQGGFTYGYTF.

This clonotype was counted ten times or more. The chain couples TRBV20-1 to TRBJ1-2, with D possibly matching TRBD1 (6 bases). Germline CDR1 and CDR2: DFQATT and SNEGSKA (reference sequence). The V and J ends lost 3 bases and 1 base respectively, with 12 bases between them. This CDR3 spans 14 amino acids. In DNA, the CDR3 is TGCAGTGCTAGGGGGGACATTTATAACTATGGCTACACCTTC. Protein: CSARGDIYNYGYTF.

This clonotype was detected ten times or more. The chain combines TRBV28 with TRBJ2-2; 10 nucleotides line up with TRBD2. The V segment lost 6 bases and the J segment 4 bases; nucleotides outside the gene matches: 11. Looked up from germline, CDR1 is MDHEN and CDR2 is SYDVKM. The CDR3 extends over 17 amino acids. This CDR3 is CASSSPGLAESTGELFF. The CDR3 DNA follows: TGTGCCAGCAGCTCACCCGGACTAGCGGAGAGCACCGGGGAGCTGTTTTTT.

There are many counts of this clonotype. This rearrangement joins TRBV28 to TRBJ2-5; 7 bases are a match to TRBD1. From germline, CDR1 is MDHEN and CDR2 SYDVKM. The ends lost 5 bases at V and 8 bases at J; junction bases unmatched: 11. There are 14 residues in the CDR3. CDR3 bases: TGTGCCAGCAGTGTGCAACAGGGGTCTGCAACCCAGTACTTC. This translates into CASSVQQGSATQYF.

V usage is TRBV21-1 and J usage is TRBJ2-3; the DNA was not used to check the table's D call, TRBD1. TRBV21-1 is flagged as a pseudogene. The CDR3 totals 18 residues. CDR3 region: CASTSTGQNYLSTDTKYF. The CDR3 DNA reads as TGTGCCAGCACCTCGACGGGACAGAATTATCTTAGCACAGATACAAAGTATTTT.

This clonotype was observed many times. This chain uses TRBV7-2 with TRBJ1-5; unclear D gene. The CDR3 has 13 residues. Trimming pared 4 bases from V and 5 bases from J, leaving 9 bases between. Germline CDR1 and CDR2: SGHTA and FQGNSA. CDR3 in amino acids: CASSSNGDQPQHF. For the CDR3, the DNA is TGTGCCAGCAGCTCGAACGGGGATCAGCCCCAGCATTTT.

This clonotype showed up many times. The chain combines TRBV5-1 with TRBJ2-1, with TRBD2 matching 8 bases. The CDR3 sequence is 16 residues long. From germline, CDR1 is SGHRS and CDR2 YFSETQ. The V and J ends lost 1 base and 0 bases, in that order; junction bases with no gene match: 3. CDR3 region: CASSLRLAGSYNEQFF. CDR3 DNA sequence: TGCGCCAGCAGCTTGAGGCTAGCGGGCTCCTACAATGAGCAGTTCTTC. The whole variable domain, filled in from reference TRBV5-1 and TRBJ2-1, reads KAGVTQTPRYLIKTRGQQVTLSCSPISGHRSVSWYQQTPGQGLQFLFEYFSETQRNKGNFPGRFSGRQFSNSRSEMNVSTLELGDSALYLCASSLRLAGSYNEQFFGPGTRLTVL.

This clonotype was detected only a few times. V and J are TRBV15 and TRBJ2-1; 7 bases line up with TRBD2. There are 16 residues in the CDR3. V was clipped by 1 base and J by 7 bases; unmatched bases: 10. Germline CDR1 and CDR2: LNHNV and YYDKDF (reference sequence). CDR3 nucleotides: TGTGCCACCAGCAGAGTACCAGCGGGAAGGAAGAATGAGCAGTTCTTC. Its translation: CATSRVPAGRKNEQFF.

Ten or more counts support this clonotype. The gene calls are TRBV5-1 and TRBJ2-1, with D possibly being TRBD1 (6 bases). V shed 0 bases and J shed 7 bases, with 8 bases lying between them. CDR3 length equals 13 residues. Germline values: CDR1 SGHRS, CDR2 YFSETQ. This CDR3 is CASSLGTDNEQFF. The CDR3 DNA sequence: TGCGCCAGCAGCTTGGGGACAGATAATGAGCAGTTCTTC.

There are many counts of this clonotype. V usage is TRBV14 and J usage is TRBJ2-1; D call uncertain. The CDR3 covers 16 residues. Trimming took off 0 bases at V and 3 bases at J, with 12 bases between the two ends. Per the germline V gene, CDR1 is SGHDN and CDR2 is FVKESK. This CDR3 reads CASSQDEQSIYNEQFF. CDR3 bases: TGTGCCAGCAGCCAAGACGAACAGAGCATCTACAATGAGCAGTTCTTC.